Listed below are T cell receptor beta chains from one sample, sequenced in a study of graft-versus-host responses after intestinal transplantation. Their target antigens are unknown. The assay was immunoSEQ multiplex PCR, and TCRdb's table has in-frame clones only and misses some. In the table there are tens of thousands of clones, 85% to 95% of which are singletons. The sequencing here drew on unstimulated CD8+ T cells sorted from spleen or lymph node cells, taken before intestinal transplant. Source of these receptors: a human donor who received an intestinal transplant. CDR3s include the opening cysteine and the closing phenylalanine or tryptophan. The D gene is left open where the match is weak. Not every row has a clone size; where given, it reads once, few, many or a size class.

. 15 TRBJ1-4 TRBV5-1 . TGCGCCAGCAGCAGGGGCGGGAGGCTTTGGGAAAAACTGTTTTTT CASSRGGRLWEKLFF
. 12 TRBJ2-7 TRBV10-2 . TGCGCCAGCAGTGAGGTGGGGATCGGGGGGCCCTTC CASSEVGIGGPF
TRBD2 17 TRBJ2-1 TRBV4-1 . TGCGCCAGCAGCCAGGTCGGAGTAGCGGGAGCGGAGGATGAGCAGTTCTTC CASSQVGVAGAEDEQFF
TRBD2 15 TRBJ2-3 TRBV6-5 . TGTGCCAGCAGTTATTTTAGCGGGTCTGCAGATACGCAGTATTTT CASSYFSGSADTQYF
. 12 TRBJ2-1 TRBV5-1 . TGCGCCAGCAGCTATTGGACCGATGAGCAGTTCTTC CASSYWTDEQFF
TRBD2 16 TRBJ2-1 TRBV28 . TGTGCCAGCAGCCCAATTTCGGGACTAGCGGACAATGAGCAGTTCTTC CASSPISGLADNEQFF
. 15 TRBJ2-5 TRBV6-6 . TGTGCCAGCAGACGTCTAGCGACCCGCCAAGAGACCCAGTACTTC CASRRLATRQETQYF
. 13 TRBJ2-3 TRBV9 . TGTGCCAGCAGCGGACTTCGTGGGGATACGCAGTATTTT CASSGLRGDTQYF
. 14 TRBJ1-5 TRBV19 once TGTGCCAGTAGTATCCTTCTTAGCAATCAGCCCCAGCATTTT CASSILLSNQPQHF
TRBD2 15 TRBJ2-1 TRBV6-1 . TGTGCCAGCAGGACCGGACTAGCGTCATACAATGAGCAGTTCTTC CASRTGLASYNEQFF
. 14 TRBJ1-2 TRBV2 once TGTGCCAGCAATGTCCGGGGGCAGTCCTATGGCTACACCTTC CASNVRGQSYGYTF
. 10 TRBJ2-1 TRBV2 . TGTGCCAGCCACGGGACGGTGCAGTTCTTC CASHGTVQFF
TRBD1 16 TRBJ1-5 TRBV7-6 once TGTGCCAGCAGCTTAGCCGCGGAGGGGGCCAATCAGCCCCAGCATTTT CASSLAAEGANQPQHF
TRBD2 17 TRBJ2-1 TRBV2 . TGTGCCAGCAGCGATTCTAGCGGGATACCCCCCTATAATGAGCAGTTCTTC CASSDSSGIPPYNEQFF
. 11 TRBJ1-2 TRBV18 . TGTGCCAGCTCACAAGGGGATGGCTACACCTTC CASSQGDGYTF
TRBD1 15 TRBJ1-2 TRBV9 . TGTGCCAGCAGCGCCGGGACAGGTAATCCCTATGGCTACACCTTC CASSAGTGNPYGYTF
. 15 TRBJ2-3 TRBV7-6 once TGTGCCAGCAGCTTAGATCGACTTAGGGCAGATACGCAGTATTTT CASSLDRLRADTQYF
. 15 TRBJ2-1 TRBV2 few TGTGCCAGCAGTGACCCGGAAGACTCCTACAATGAGCAGTTCTTC CASSDPEDSYNEQFF
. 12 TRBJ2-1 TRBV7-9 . TGTGCCAGCAGCTTATTCCCGGATGAGCAGTTCTTC CASSLFPDEQFF
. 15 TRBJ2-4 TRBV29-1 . TGCAGCGTTGAGTTGGCAGGGTTTGCCAAAAACATTCAGTACTTC CSVELAGFAKNIQYF
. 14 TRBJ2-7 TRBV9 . TGTGCCAGCAGCGTAGGCCAGGGTGGGCACGAGCAGTACTTC CASSVGQGGHEQYF
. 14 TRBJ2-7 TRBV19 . TGTGCCAGTAGTATAGCGGGGACGTCCTACGAGCAGTACTTC CASSIAGTSYEQYF
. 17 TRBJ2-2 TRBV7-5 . TGTGTCAGAAGCTTAGCGAACCTATACACCTACACCGGGGAGCCGTTTTTT CVRSLANLYTYTGEPFF